Presented here are 13 T cell receptor beta chains from one specimen sequenced in a study of graft-versus-host responses after intestinal transplantation (dated by TCRdb to the early 2020s). Taken with the paper, the label for time point translates to: cells obtained before transplantation from donor or recipient. Libraries were made using the immunoSEQ multiplex PCR assay. The table comes from immuneACCESS by way of TCRdb, which keeps in-frame sequences with V and J called. Part of the clones is missing from these tables; in studies checked, under half for an unresolved V gene and the rest for unknown reasons. The table for this sample lists more than 100,000 clones; approximately 95% of them were counted only once. The ten largest clonotypes hold about 3.3% of the sample. These TCRs are of unknown antigen specificity. Sequencing was performed on unstimulated CD8+ T cells sorted from spleen or lymph node cells, taken before intestinal transplant. Receptors originate from a human donor who received an intestinal transplant.

The chain combines TRBV7-9 with TRBJ2-1; D is perhaps TRBD2 (6 bases). From germline, CDR1 is SEHNR and CDR2 FQNEAQ (reference sequence). The CDR3 is 18 amino acids. With 7 bases removed from V and 7 bases from J, the gap between germline ends came to 29 bases. CDR3 nucleotides: TGTGCCAGCATCAAGCCGGGGGTAGGTCCCGGATTGGTAAATGAGCAGTTCTTC. Protein: CASIKPGVGPGLVNEQFF.

The chain joins TRBV7-6 to TRBJ1-6, with D hard to call. The CDR3 runs to 14 residues. Germline CDR1 is SGHVS and CDR2 is FNYEAQ. Trimming removed 8 bases from V and 6 bases from J, with 14 bases in between. CDR3 amino acids: CASAYVGANSPLHF. CDR3 in DNA: TGTGCCAGCGCCTACGTGGGAGCTAATTCACCCCTCCACTTT. Combining the CDR3 with reference TRBV7-6 and TRBJ1-6 gives the whole variable domain GAGVSQSPRYKVTKRGQDVALRCDPISGHVSLYWYRQALGQGPEFLTYFNYEAQQDKSGLPNDRFSAERPEGSISTLTIQRTEQRDSAMYRCASAYVGANSPLHFGNGTRLTVT.

The chain carries TRBV15 and TRBJ1-1; 7 bases are a match to TRBD1. The ends lost 2 bases at V and 5 bases at J; junction bases unmatched: 14. CDR3 length: 17 amino acids. Germline V gene lookup returns CDR1 LNHNV and CDR2 YYDKDF (reference sequence). The CDR3 loop is CATSRSWGAGGQTEAFF. CDR3 DNA: TGTGCCACCAGCAGATCGTGGGGGGCAGGGGGTCAGACTGAAGCTTTCTTT.

The chain is built from TRBV27 and TRBJ1-4; 8 nucleotides line up with TRBD1. The CDR3 is made up of 16 amino acids. CDR1 is MNHEY and CDR2 is SMNVEV in the germline V gene (reference sequence). The V segment lost 6 bases and the J segment 7 bases; nucleotides outside the gene matches: 13. The CDR3 is CASSRQGQGGREKLFF. The CDR3 nucleotides read TGTGCCAGCAGCCGCCAAGGACAGGGTGGTCGTGAAAAACTGTTTTTT.

J is TRBJ2-7 and V is TRBV6-5; 8 nucleotides agree with TRBD2. CDR1 and CDR2 (germline): MNHEY, SVGAGI. The junction had 9 bases not matched to a gene; V was cut back by 4 bases and J by 4 bases. This CDR3 is built from 15 residues. CDR3 protein: CASSWPRAGEYEQYF. The CDR3 DNA is TGTGCCAGCAGTTGGCCCCGAGCGGGAGAATACGAGCAGTACTTC.

The chain recombines TRBV28 with TRBJ1-1; unclear D gene. V gave up 2 bases and J gave up 5 bases, with 9 bases separating them. CDR1 and CDR2 from the germline V gene are MDHEN and SYDVKM. The CDR3 spans 13 residues. The CDR3 spells CASSLLGKTEAFF. CDR3 sequence (DNA): TGTGCCAGCAGTTTACTTGGGAAAACTGAAGCTTTCTTT.

This CDR3 reads CATSRDRWTSGSRHNEQFF. The DNA of the CDR3 is TGTGCCACCAGCAGAGATAGGTGGACTAGCGGTAGTCGGCACAATGAGCAGTTCTTC. The V call is TRBV15, the J call TRBJ2-1; 10 bases line up with TRBD2. Germline values: CDR1 LNHNV, CDR2 YYDKDF (reference sequence). The CDR3 sequence is 19 residues long. V dropped 0 bases and J dropped 5; count of bases not matched to a gene: 13.

The V gene is TRBV5-4, the J gene TRBJ2-7; TRBD2 matches 14 bases. Germline V gene sequence: CDR1 SGHNT, CDR2 YYREEE (reference sequence). The CDR3 length is 17 residues. The trim removed 0 bases at V and 4 bases at J, leaving 6 bases unmatched. CDR3 sequence reads: CASSLEGLAGARYEQYF. CDR3 DNA sequence: TGTGCCAGCAGCTTGGAGGGACTAGCGGGAGCTCGGTACGAGCAGTACTTC.

The CDR3 sequence: CASRPEAGPTDTQYF. CDR3 DNA sequence: TGTGCCAGCAGACCAGAAGCGGGACCCACAGATACGCAGTATTTT. The chain couples TRBV6-5 to TRBJ2-3, with 7 bases aligning to TRBD2. The CDR3 runs 15 residues. The junction had 8 bases not matched to a gene; V was cut back by 6 bases and J by 2 bases. CDR1 and CDR2 from the germline V gene are MNHEY and SVGAGI.

The chain has TRBV29-1 and TRBJ2-2; possibly TRBD1 for D (6 bases). The V end was cut by 7 bases, the J end by 2 bases, with 14 bases between. In germline, CDR1 is SQVTM, CDR2 ANQGSEA. This CDR3 spans 14 amino acids. The chain's CDR3 is CSGSQGLNTGELFF. The DNA for the CDR3 is TGCAGCGGATCGCAGGGGCTCAACACCGGGGAGCTGTTTTTT.

The gene calls are TRBV6-6 and TRBJ2-1; D ambiguous. The CDR3 is made up of 12 amino acids. The germline gives CDR1 MNHNY, CDR2 SVGAGI (reference sequence). V dropped 2 bases and J dropped 7 bases, with 6 bases sitting between them. CDR3 protein: CASSYIRNEQFF. CDR3 nucleotide sequence: TGTGCCAGCAGTTACATCAGGAATGAGCAGTTCTTC.

Of note for this clone: Germline is not matched at one junction end, which may reflect a read error. The gene calls are TRBV7-9 and TRBJ1-1; D is unresolved. In germline, CDR1 is SEHNR, CDR2 FQNEAQ (reference sequence). CDR3 length equals 12 residues. The CDR3 protein is CASTLRVAEAFF. DNA of the CDR3: TGTGCCAGCACCTTAAGGGTCGCTGAAGCTTTCTTT.

The chain carries TRBV29-1 and TRBJ2-5, with 11 positions matching TRBD2. With V trimmed by 4 bases and J by 2 bases, 9 bases remained unmatched. Germline-derived CDR1 and CDR2 are SQVTM and ANQGSEA. This CDR3 has 16 amino acids. CDR3 sequence reads: CSVAGGLAGLQETQYF. The CDR3 DNA follows: TGCAGCGTTGCAGGTGGACTAGCGGGCTTACAAGAGACCCAGTACTTC.